The TCR beta chain under discussion was sequenced for a study of a mutant IDH1 vaccine in newly diagnosed glioma. Study-level background: Onset of vaccination occurred 4-6 weeks following radiotherapy alone, or with temozolomide cycles. Prior therapy was radiotherapy, temozolomide, or both; most received both.

This CDR3 is built from 15 residues. The V end was cut by 1 base, the J end by 3 bases, with 13 bases between. Looked up from germline, CDR1 is SGHDT and CDR2 is YYEEEE. Notes on this clone: As yet, its antigen is unknown.

The method was immunoSEQ multiplex PCR; TCRdb's version includes in-frame clones alone and lacks a portion of them. Of 58,000 or so clones in the sample, about 90% are singletons; the top ten hold approximately 1.5%. Time point defined: week 23, last vaccination. Mutant IDH1 20-mer peptide, at 300 ug, made up each vaccine dose, with topical imiquimod. The genes are TRBV5-6 and TRBJ1-2, with no clear D. The receptor was derived from a man in his forties with glioma. Material: PBMCs, obtained from a glioma patient whose treatment included an IDH1 peptide vaccine. CDR3 coding DNA: TGTGCCAGCAGCTTGCCAGGAATTGGGGACTATGGCTACACCTTC. Translating it yields CASSLPGIGDYGYTF.